This is a list of T cell receptor beta chains from one sample in a study of blood T cell repertoires in COVID-19. Produced via immunoSEQ multiplex PCR; TCRdb's table is partial and in-frame only. In the table there are 30,000 to 45,000 clones, around 78% of which are singletons. The sample comprised peripheral blood. These receptors were obtained from a man aged 55 to 70 with acute or convalescent COVID-19. Both conserved end residues are part of each CDR3. D genes are given only for firm matches. Rows may omit the clone size; those that give it use once, few, many or a size class.

NA,TRBV28,TRBJ2-7,NA,TGTGCCAGCAGTTTACCAAGGGGGAACAGGAACAATTACGAGCAGTACTTC,CASSLPRGNRNNYEQYF
NA,TRBV7-2,TRBJ2-7,once,TGTGCCAGCAGCTTAGTAGGGGGCTCCTACGAGCAGTACTTC,CASSLVGGSYEQYF
NA,TRBV9,TRBJ1-3,NA,TGTGCCAGCAGCGTAGCCACAACTGGAAACACCATATATTTT,CASSVATTGNTIYF
NA,TRBV19,TRBJ2-3,NA,TGTGCCAGTAGCACAACCGTGGGGGCAGTTGGGGCAGATACGCAGTATTTT,CASSTTVGAVGADTQYF
TRBD1,TRBV24-1,TRBJ2-2,NA,TGTGCCACCAAAGGACAGGCGAACACCGGGGAGCTGTTTTTT,CATKGQANTGELFF
TRBD1,TRBV5-1,TRBJ2-7,once,TGCGCCAGCAGCGATGGGACAGGGAGGACCGAGCAGTACTTC,CASSDGTGRTEQYF
NA,TRBV7-6,TRBJ1-1,once,TGTGCCAGCAGTCTTTCAACCGCAAGCGAAGCTTTCTTT,CASSLSTASEAFF
TRBD2,TRBV10-3,TRBJ2-1,NA,TGTGCCTCTTTTACCCGAGCGGGAGTAGGCAATGAGCAGTTCTTC,CASFTRAGVGNEQFF
TRBD2,TRBV5-4,TRBJ2-7,NA,TGTGCCAGCAGCTTGGAGGGAAGACTAGCGAGGTCCTACGAGCAGTACTTC,CASSLEGRLARSYEQYF
TRBD2,TRBV6-4,TRBJ2-1,NA,TGTGCCAGCAGAAATCTAGCGGGAGGGAAAGGTGAGCAGTTCTTC,CASRNLAGGKGEQFF
TRBD2,TRBV6-5,TRBJ2-2,NA,TGTGCCAGCAGATGGGGGAGGGGCACCGGGGAGCTGTTTTTT,CASRWGRGTGELFF
TRBD1,TRBV28,TRBJ2-7,many,TGTGCCAGCAGTTTACGGAGGACAGGGGCATTTCGCGAGCAGTACTTC,CASSLRRTGAFREQYF
NA,TRBV6-5,TRBJ1-6,NA,TGTGCCAGCAGTTACGGGCAGGGCAATTCACCCCTCCACTTT,CASSYGQGNSPLHF
NA,TRBV6-1,TRBJ2-4,NA,TGTGCCAGCAGTGACCCAATAGCCAAAAACATTCAGTACTTC,CASSDPIAKNIQYF
TRBD1,TRBV5-1,TRBJ1-1,NA,TGCGCCAGCAGCTTGGCCGGGAGACAGGGTTCCACTGAAGCTTTCTTT,CASSLAGRQGSTEAFF
TRBD2,TRBV25-1,TRBJ2-1,NA,TGTGCCAGCAGTGATTTCGCGGGAGGGCCGGAGGGTGAGCAGTTCTTC,CASSDFAGGPEGEQFF
TRBD1,TRBV28,TRBJ2-7,NA,TGTGCCAGCAGGGGGACAGGGGGCTACGAGCAGTACTTC,CASRGTGGYEQYF
TRBD1,TRBV29-1,TRBJ2-3,NA,TGCAGCGTTCAACAGGGGTGGGATACGCAGTATTTT,CSVQQGWDTQYF